This T cell receptor (beta chain) is from a study of early T cells in non-severe SARS-CoV-2 infection. This clonotype was seen many times. With 5 bases clipped from V and 1 base from J, the junction kept 9 bases outside the gene matches. The CDR3 runs 17 residues. The V gene's germline CDR1 is SGHTA and CDR2 FQGNSA. In TCRdb, the 5' RACE reads were re-called with MiXCR into one record per CDR3 protein. The table includes about 63,000 distinct CDR3 sequences, 10% to 15% detected once. The clonotype comes from an adult who was a healthcare worker with PCR-confirmed SARS-CoV-2 infection or an uninfected control (not recorded which). Sequencing input: whole blood. This chain uses TRBV7-2 with TRBJ2-1, with 9 bases matching TRBD2. Written as DNA, the CDR3 is TGTGCCAGCAGCCGCGGTCAGCGGGGGGAGTCCTACAATGAGCAGTTCTTC. It codes for CASSRGQRGESYNEQFF.